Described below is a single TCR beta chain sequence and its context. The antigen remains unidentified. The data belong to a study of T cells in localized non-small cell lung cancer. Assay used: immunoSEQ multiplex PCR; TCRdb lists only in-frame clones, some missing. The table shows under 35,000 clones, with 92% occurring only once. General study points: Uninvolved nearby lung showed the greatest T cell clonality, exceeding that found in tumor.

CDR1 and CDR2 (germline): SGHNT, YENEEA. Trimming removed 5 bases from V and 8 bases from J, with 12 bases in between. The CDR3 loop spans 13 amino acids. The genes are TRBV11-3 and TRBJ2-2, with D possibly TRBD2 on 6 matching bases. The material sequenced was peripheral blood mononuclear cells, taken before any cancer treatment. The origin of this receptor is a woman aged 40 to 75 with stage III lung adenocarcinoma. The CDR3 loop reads CASSRGGSGELFF. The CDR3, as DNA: TGTGCCAGCAGCCGTGGGGGGTCGGGGGAGCTGTTTTTT.